The text below deals with one T cell receptor beta chain. As to time point: cycle 4 day 1 (C4D1), after less than 7 weeks of nivolumab. Relapses following autologous stem cell transplantation were seen in all patients, with brentuximab vedotin exposure varying. The repertoire was sequenced with immunoSEQ multiplex PCR; TCRdb's copy has only in-frame clones and lacks some. This sample has roughly 100,000 clones, with roughly nine tenths found just once. The sample belongs to a study of PD-1 blockade in classical Hodgkin lymphoma. Study background: Patients were treated with nivolumab at 3 mg/kg, and this was given intravenously every 2 weeks.

Sequenced here: peripheral blood mononuclear cells (PBMCs), sampled before the fourth cycle of nivolumab. The sequence was obtained from a human donor with classical Hodgkin lymphoma.

CDR3 sequence (DNA): TGTGCCAGCAGTGAACCGGGACTAGGACGAGTCGAGCAGTTCTTC. Translated, it gives CASSEPGLGRVEQFF. This chain uses TRBV28 with TRBJ2-1, with 8 nucleotides matching TRBD2. This CDR3 spans 15 amino acids. CDR1 is MDHEN and CDR2 is SYDVKM in the germline V gene. With V trimmed by 5 bases and J by 10 bases, 13 bases remained unmatched.